This entry concerns a single T cell receptor (beta chain). These data originate in a study of CD8 T cells in Susac syndrome. The study sequenced TCR beta in blood CD8+ and CD4+ T cells. TEMRA cells were FACS-enriched, unlike CD8+ and CD4+ T cells, which were negatively isolated. With random hexamers, reverse transcription was performed on about 0.5 to 1 ug of RNA. Amplification of TCR beta CDR3 across 54 Vbeta and 13 Jbeta was performed with immunoSEQ multiplex PCR. TCRdb re-called the immunoSEQ multiplex PCR reads with MiXCR, one entry per CDR3 protein. The profile shows fewer than 200,000 distinct CDR3 sequences, 85% to 95% of them singletons. Looked up from germline, CDR1 is SQVTM and CDR2 is ANQGSEA. The CDR3 has 16 residues. The V gene lost 5 bases and the J gene lost 4 bases, with 23 bases spanning the gap.

The chain uses TRBV29-1 and TRBJ1-1, with D perhaps TRBD1 (6 bases). Source material: CD8+ T cells from PBMCs. The origin of this receptor is a human donor with multiple sclerosis. CDR3 amino acids: CSVTTSARGRGTEAFF. CDR3 DNA sequence: TGCAGCGTTACAACCTCGGCCAGGGGCCGGGGCACTGAAGCTTTCTTT.